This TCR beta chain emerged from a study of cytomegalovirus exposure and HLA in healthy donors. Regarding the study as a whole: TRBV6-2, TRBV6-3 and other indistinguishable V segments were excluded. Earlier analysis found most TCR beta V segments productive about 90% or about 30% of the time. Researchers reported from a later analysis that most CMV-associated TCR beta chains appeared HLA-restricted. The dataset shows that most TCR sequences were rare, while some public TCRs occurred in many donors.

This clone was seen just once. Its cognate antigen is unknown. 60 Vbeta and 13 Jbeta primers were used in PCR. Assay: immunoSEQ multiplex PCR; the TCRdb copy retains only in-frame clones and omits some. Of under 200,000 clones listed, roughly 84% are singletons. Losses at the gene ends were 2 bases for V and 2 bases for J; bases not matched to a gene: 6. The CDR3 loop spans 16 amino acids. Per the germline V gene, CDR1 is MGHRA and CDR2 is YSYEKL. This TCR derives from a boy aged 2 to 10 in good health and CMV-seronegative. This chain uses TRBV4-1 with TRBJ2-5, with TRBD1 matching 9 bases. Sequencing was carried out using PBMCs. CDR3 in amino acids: CASSQTGQGRQETQYF. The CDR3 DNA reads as TGCGCCAGCAGCCAAACGGGACAGGGTAGGCAAGAGACCCAGTACTTC.